These 20 T cell receptor beta chains came from one sample sequenced in a study of a mutant IDH1 vaccine in newly diagnosed glioma. Only in-frame clones appear in the TCRdb table, and some are missing; sequencing was by immunoSEQ multiplex PCR. This sample yields about 38,000 clones, of which roughly 92% are seen a single time; more than 15% belongs to the top ten. As for time point: baseline, week 1 (first vaccination visit). Documented treatment: pre-vaccination baseline after standard-of-care therapy. Material: PBMCs, obtained from a glioma patient treated with radiotherapy, temozolomide or both. These receptors were collected from a man aged 18 to 35 with glioma.

Concerning this clone: One end of the junction fails to match germline, which may point to a read error. This rearrangement joins TRBV19 to TRBJ1-5; no reliable D call. Looked up from germline, CDR1 is LNHDA and CDR2 is SQIVND (reference sequence). This CDR3 is 15 amino acids long. The CDR3 protein is CASSIGHYSNQLQHF. CDR3 sequence (DNA): TGTGCCAGTAGTATCGGGCACTATAGCAATCAGCTCCAGCATTTT.

The chain links TRBV29-1 to TRBJ1-2; the D gene is possibly TRBD1 (6 bases). The germline gives CDR1 SQVTM, CDR2 ANQGSEA. Trimming took 2 bases from V and 4 from J, leaving 8 bases between them. The CDR3 loop spans 12 amino acids. CDR3 coding DNA: TGCAGCGTTGAAAGGGGGGCCTATGGCTACACCTTC. Encoded protein: CSVERGAYGYTF.

The chain carries TRBV29-1 and TRBJ1-1; no clear D gene. CDR1 SQVTM and CDR2 ANQGSEA come from the germline V gene. The CDR3 loop spans 13 amino acids. V was pared by 8 bases and J by 1 base, with 14 bases between. In nucleotides, the CDR3 is TGCAGCTCAAAAGGGCCTTCGAACACTGAAGCTTTCTTT. Amino acid sequence: CSSKGPSNTEAFF.

This clone has a handful of counts. The chain combines TRBV5-1 with TRBJ1-1; D is uncertain. This CDR3 is 14 amino acids long. Germline CDR1 and CDR2: SGHRS and YFSETQ. V was pared by 4 bases and J by 2 bases, with 12 bases between. CDR3 DNA: TGCGCCAGCAGCCCCGGATTCCAAAACACTGAAGCTTTCTTT. Translated, it gives CASSPGFQNTEAFF.

This chain uses TRBV7-9 with TRBJ1-3; D not resolved. This CDR3 is built from 13 residues. Trimming cost V 6 bases and J 0 bases, with 6 bases left between them. CDR1 is SEHNR, CDR2 FQNEAQ, per germline (reference sequence). CDR3 amino acids: CASRAGSGNTIYF. CDR3 DNA sequence: TGTGCCAGCAGGGCGGGCTCTGGAAACACCATATATTTT.

The gene calls are TRBV6-1 and TRBJ1-1; D perhaps matches TRBD1 (5 bases). The germline V and J ends were trimmed by 6 bases and 6 bases, with 17 bases remaining between them. Germline CDR1 and CDR2: MNHNS and SASEGT. The CDR3 extends over 14 amino acids. The CDR3 nucleotides are TGTGCCAGCAGGCCTCGGGGACTTGTCCCTGAAGCTTTCTTT. The encoded protein is CASRPRGLVPEAFF.

The DNA for the CDR3 is TGTGCCAGCAGCAAAGGCCAGGGGGGCTACACCTTC. It encodes CASSKGQGGYTF. The chain recombines TRBV6-1 with TRBJ1-2, with a weak D call TRBD1 (6 bases). This CDR3 comprises 12 residues. CDR1 is MNHNS, CDR2 SASEGT, per germline. V dropped 6 bases and J dropped 8 bases, with 13 bases sitting between them.

The chain is built from TRBV5-8 and TRBJ1-4, with D possibly being TRBD1 (5 bases). Per the germline V gene, CDR1 is SGHTS and CDR2 is YDEGEE. Trimming removed 3 bases at V and 8 bases at J, with 17 bases between. CDR3 length equals 15 residues. CDR3 amino acids: CASSSSGLIGEKLFF. CDR3 nucleotides: TGTGCCAGCAGCTCCTCGGGACTCATCGGGGAAAAACTGTTTTTT.

This rearrangement joins TRBV5-6 to TRBJ1-5, with TRBD1 matching 9 bases. CDR3 size: 14 residues. The junction had 6 bases not matched to a gene; V was cut back by 4 bases and J by 7 bases. Germline CDR1 is SGHDT and CDR2 is YYEEEE. CDR3 amino acids: CASSPGTGLQPQHF. The CDR3 DNA is TGTGCCAGCAGCCCAGGGACAGGGCTCCAGCCCCAGCATTTT.

The V call is TRBV2, the J call TRBJ1-5; perhaps TRBD1 as D (5 bases). Trimming shortened V by 1 base and J by 7 bases, and 14 bases separated the two germline ends. There are 15 residues in the CDR3. Germline CDR1 is SNHLY and CDR2 is FYNNEI. The CDR3 here is CASSEDRGSWQPQHF. The CDR3 DNA is TGTGCCAGCAGTGAAGACCGGGGGTCATGGCAGCCCCAGCATTTT. Based on the CDR3 plus reference TRBV2 and TRBJ1-5, the full variable domain is EPEVTQTPSHQVTQMGQEVILRCVPISNHLYFYWYRQILGQKVEFLVSFYNNEISEKSEIFDDQFSVERPDGSNFTLKIRSTKLEDSAMYFCASSEDRGSWQPQHFGDGTRLSIL.

The J gene is TRBJ2-3, the V gene TRBV7-9; D ambiguous. V was trimmed by 1 base and J by 4 bases, leaving 12 bases between them. The CDR3 totals 15 residues. Germline CDR1 SEHNR, CDR2 FQNEAQ (reference sequence). CDR3: CASSLVVAPADTQYF. As DNA, the CDR3 is TGTGCCAGCAGCTTAGTGGTGGCGCCCGCAGATACGCAGTATTTT.

The genes are TRBV5-5 and TRBJ1-1; perhaps TRBD1 as D (5 bases). The germline V and J ends were trimmed by 4 bases and 4 bases, with 11 bases remaining between them. Germline CDR1 reads SGHKS; CDR2 reads YYEKEE (reference sequence). The length of the CDR3 is 13 residues. Written as DNA, the CDR3 is TGTGCCAGCAGCACCGACAGTTCCACTGAAGCTTTCTTT. It translates to CASSTDSSTEAFF.

The rearrangement uses TRBV6-5 and TRBJ1-5, with D unclear. The germline gives CDR1 MNHEY, CDR2 SVGAGI. The V end lost 0 bases, the J end lost 0 bases, and 6 bases lay between the germline ends. The CDR3 has 15 residues. The CDR3 DNA is TGTGCCAGCAGTTACTCGAAGGGTAGCAATCAGCCCCAGCATTTT. Encoded protein: CASSYSKGSNQPQHF.

Here the CDR3 reads CASSPVNEQFF. The DNA for the CDR3 is TGTGCCAGCAGTCCGGTCAATGAGCAGTTCTTC. V usage is TRBV6-6 and J usage is TRBJ2-1; no reliable D call. This CDR3 contains 11 residues. Germline CDR1 reads MNHNY; CDR2 reads SVGAGI (reference sequence). Trimming left V 5 bases short and J 6 bases short, with 5 bases between.

V is TRBV27 and J is TRBJ2-7; TRBD2 matches at 9 bases. This CDR3 region has 15 residues. Unmatched junction bases numbered 11, after V lost 5 bases and J lost 6 bases. Per germline, CDR1 MNHEY and CDR2 SMNVEV (reference sequence). This CDR3 reads CASSPFSSGIVEQYF. Written as DNA, the CDR3 is TGTGCCAGCAGTCCCTTTTCTAGCGGGATAGTCGAGCAGTACTTC.

The chain links TRBV6-1 to TRBJ1-4, with D perhaps TRBD1 (5 bases). The V gene's germline CDR1 is MNHNS and CDR2 SASEGT. Trimming removed 2 bases at V and 11 bases at J, with 18 bases between. There are 15 residues in the CDR3. CDR3 sequence reads: CASSEFGGSLGKLFF. CDR3 nucleotides: TGTGCCAGCAGTGAATTCGGGGGGAGTTTGGGGAAACTGTTTTTT.

The chain joins TRBV7-9 to TRBJ1-2, with D tentatively TRBD1 (5 bases). The germline V gene encodes CDR1 SEHNR and CDR2 FQNEAQ (reference sequence). V lost 10 bases and J 7 bases, leaving 10 bases between the germline ends. This CDR3 has 10 residues. The CDR3 sequence: CAIGGGGYTF. CDR3 nucleotide sequence: TGTGCCATTGGGGGAGGTGGCTACACCTTC.

The chain has TRBV9 and TRBJ1-2; tentative D call: TRBD1 (6 bases). Trimming removed 0 bases at V and 4 bases at J, with 10 bases between. The CDR3 totals 14 residues. CDR1 and CDR2 from the germline V gene are SGDLS and YYNGEE. The CDR3 nucleotides are TGTGCCAGCAGCGTAGACGGGGACACCTATGGCTACACCTTC. Residues: CASSVDGDTYGYTF.

The gene calls are TRBV7-9 and TRBJ2-7; 10 bases match TRBD1. Germline trimming cut 5 bases from V and 1 base from J; bases unmatched to any gene: 5. CDR3 length equals 15 residues. CDR1 is SEHNR and CDR2 is FQNEAQ in the germline V gene (reference sequence). CDR3 DNA sequence: TGTGCCAGCAGCCGAGACAGGGGGCGGTCCTACGAGCAGTACTTC. It encodes CASSRDRGRSYEQYF.

The chain recombines TRBV7-9 with TRBJ1-5; D unclear. V lost 3 bases, J lost 9 bases, and 12 bases lay in between. Germline V gene data show CDR1 as SEHNR and CDR2 as FQNEAQ (reference sequence). CDR3 length: 13 amino acids. CDR3 amino acids: CASSLDGSRPQHF. CDR3 nucleotides: TGTGCCAGCAGCTTGGACGGTTCCAGGCCCCAGCATTTT.